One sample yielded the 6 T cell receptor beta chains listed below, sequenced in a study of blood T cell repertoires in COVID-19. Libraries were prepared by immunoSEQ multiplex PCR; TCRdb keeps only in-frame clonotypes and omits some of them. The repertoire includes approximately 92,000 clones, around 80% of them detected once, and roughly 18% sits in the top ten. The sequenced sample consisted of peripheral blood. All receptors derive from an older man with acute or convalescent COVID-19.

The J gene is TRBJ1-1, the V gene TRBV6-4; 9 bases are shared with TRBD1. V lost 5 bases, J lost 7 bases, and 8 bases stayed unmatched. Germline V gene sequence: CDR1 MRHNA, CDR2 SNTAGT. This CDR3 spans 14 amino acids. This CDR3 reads CASSPGTGKREAFF. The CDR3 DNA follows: TGTGCCAGCAGTCCCGGGACAGGGAAACGTGAAGCTTTCTTT.

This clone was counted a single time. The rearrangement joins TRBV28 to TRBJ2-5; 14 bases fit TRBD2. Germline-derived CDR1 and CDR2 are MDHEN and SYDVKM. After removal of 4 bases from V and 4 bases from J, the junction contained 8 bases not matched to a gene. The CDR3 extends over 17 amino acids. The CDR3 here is CASSSRTSGRIGETQYF. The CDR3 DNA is TGTGCCAGCAGTTCCCGGACTAGCGGGAGGATTGGAGAGACCCAGTACTTC.

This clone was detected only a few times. Here the CDR3 DNA reads TGCGCCAGCAGCCAGGTCCTAGCGGGGGGGCAAGATACGCAGTATTTT. Translating gives CASSQVLAGGQDTQYF. The chain uses TRBV4-1 and TRBJ2-3; TRBD2 aligns across 12 bases. CDR1 and CDR2 from the germline V gene are MGHRA and YSYEKL. V gave up 3 bases and J gave up 5 bases; unmatched junction bases: 6. CDR3 length equals 16 residues.

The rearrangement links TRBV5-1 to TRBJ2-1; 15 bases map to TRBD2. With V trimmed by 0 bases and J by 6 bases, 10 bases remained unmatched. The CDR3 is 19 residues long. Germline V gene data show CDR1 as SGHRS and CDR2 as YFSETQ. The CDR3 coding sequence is TGCGCCAGCAGCTTGGCACCGGGACTAGCGGGAGGAGGGGGCAATGAGCAGTTCTTC. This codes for CASSLAPGLAGGGGNEQFF.

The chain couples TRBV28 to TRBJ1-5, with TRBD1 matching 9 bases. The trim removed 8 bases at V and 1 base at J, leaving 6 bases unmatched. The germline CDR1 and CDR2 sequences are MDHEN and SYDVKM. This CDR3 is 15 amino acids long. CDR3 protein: CASDNRGQSNQPQHF. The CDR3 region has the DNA TGTGCCAGCGATAACAGGGGGCAAAGCAATCAGCCCCAGCATTTT.

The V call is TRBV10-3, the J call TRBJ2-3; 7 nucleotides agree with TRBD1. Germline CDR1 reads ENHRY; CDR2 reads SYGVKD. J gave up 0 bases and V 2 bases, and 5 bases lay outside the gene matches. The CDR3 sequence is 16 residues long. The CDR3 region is CAISEGTAASTDTQYF. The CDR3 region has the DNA TGTGCCATCAGTGAGGGGACAGCCGCTAGCACAGATACGCAGTATTTT.